Listed below are T cell receptor beta chains from one sample, sequenced in a study of T cell repertoires in breast cancer. TCRdb passed the emulsion pairing reads through MiXCR, listing each CDR3 protein once. The table lists under 120 distinct CDR3 sequences, around 37% of them singletons. The sample was CD8+ T cells. These receptors originate from a pool of human donors with breast cancer or a healthy control (not recorded which). CDR3s include the opening cysteine and the closing phenylalanine or tryptophan. D genes are given only for firm matches. Clone size is shown for a subset of rows, as once, few, many or a class of expanded clone.

j_gene: TRBJ1-1
v_gene: TRBV7-8
d_gene: TRBD1
abundance: medium-sized
CDR3aa: CASSSGTGLLRTEAFF
CDR3nt: TGTGCCAGCAGCTCCGGGACAGGGCTCCTGAGGACTGAAGCTTTCTTT

j_gene: TRBJ2-7
v_gene: TRBV14
d_gene: .
abundance: medium-sized
CDR3aa: CASSQDLEEEEYF
CDR3nt: TGTGCCAGCAGCCAAGATCTTGAGGAGGAAGAGTACTTC

j_gene: TRBJ1-4
v_gene: TRBV7-6
d_gene: .
abundance: once
CDR3aa: CASGTLTANEKLFF
CDR3nt: TGTGCCAGCGGCACCCTGACGGCTAACGAAAAACTGTTTTTT

j_gene: TRBJ1-5
v_gene: TRBV7-8
d_gene: .
abundance: hyperexpanded
CDR3aa: CASSLALQGNQPQHF
CDR3nt: TGTGCCAGCAGCTTAGCGCTACAGGGCAATCAGCCCCAGCATTTT

j_gene: TRBJ1-4
v_gene: TRBV10-1
d_gene: .
abundance: .
CDR3aa: CASGAGRSELFF
CDR3nt: TGCGCCAGCGGTGCAGGCAGGTCTGAACTGTTTTTT

j_gene: TRBJ2-5
v_gene: TRBV5-5
d_gene: .
abundance: medium-sized
CDR3aa: CASSSRKTRYF
CDR3nt: TGTGCCAGCAGCTCGCGGAAAACCCGGTACTTC

j_gene: TRBJ2-1
v_gene: TRBV7-2
d_gene: TRBD2
abundance: medium-sized
CDR3aa: CASSDISGRNYNEQFF
CDR3nt: TGTGCCAGCAGCGATATTAGCGGGAGGAACTACAATGAGCAGTTCTTC

j_gene: TRBJ1-1
v_gene: TRBV28
d_gene: .
abundance: .
CDR3aa: CARSLNDDPATEASF
CDR3nt: TGTGCCCGCAGTTTGAATGATGACCCGGCCACTGAAGCTTCCTTT

j_gene: TRBJ2-7
v_gene: TRBV28
d_gene: TRBD2
abundance: medium-sized
CDR3aa: CASSVLAGGYEQYF
CDR3nt: TGTGCCAGCAGTGTACTAGCGGGAGGATACGAGCAGTACTTC

j_gene: TRBJ2-1
v_gene: TRBV6-1
d_gene: .
abundance: medium-sized
CDR3aa: CASSARTHSYNEQFF
CDR3nt: TGTGCCAGCAGCGCTCGGACTCACTCCTACAATGAGCAGTTCTTC

j_gene: TRBJ2-5
v_gene: TRBV7-2
d_gene: .
abundance: .
CDR3aa: CASSLGQLQETQYF
CDR3nt: TGTGCCAGCAGCTTAGGACAGCTCCAAGAGACCCAGTACTTC

j_gene: TRBJ2-1
v_gene: TRBV6-1
d_gene: TRBD2
abundance: .
CDR3aa: CAGSGRGINNEQFF
CDR3nt: TGTGCCGGCAGCGGGAGGGGCATTAACAATGAGCAGTTCTTC

j_gene: TRBJ2-4
v_gene: TRBV7-3
d_gene: TRBD1
abundance: large
CDR3aa: CASSLGQGANIQYF
CDR3nt: TGTGCCAGCAGCTTAGGACAGGGGGCGAACATTCAGTACTTC

j_gene: TRBJ2-3
v_gene: TRBV19
d_gene: .
abundance: medium-sized
CDR3aa: CASSIVYSTDTQYF
CDR3nt: TGTGCCAGTAGTATAGTATACAGCACAGATACGCAGTATTTT

j_gene: TRBJ2-7
v_gene: TRBV7-6
d_gene: .
abundance: once
CDR3aa: CGSSLTLIEGQYF
CDR3nt: TGTGGCAGCAGCTTAACGCTCATCGAGGGGCAGTACTTC

j_gene: TRBJ2-7
v_gene: TRBV7-2
d_gene: TRBD1
abundance: once
CDR3aa: CASSPRTGYKQYF
CDR3nt: TGTGCCAGCAGCCCTCGGACAGGGTACAAGCAGTACTTC

j_gene: TRBJ2-1
v_gene: TRBV5-6
d_gene: .
abundance: few
CDR3aa: CASSHRTYTGLNEQFF
CDR3nt: TGTGCCAGCAGCCACCGGACCTACACGGGACTCAATGAGCAGTTCTTC

j_gene: TRBJ1-1
v_gene: TRBV7-3
d_gene: TRBD1
abundance: .
CDR3aa: CASSLTGGIPTEAVF
CDR3nt: TGTGCCAGCAGCTTGACAGGGGGCATACCCACTGAAGCTGTCTTT

j_gene: TRBJ2-1
v_gene: TRBV7-2
d_gene: TRBD2
abundance: large
CDR3aa: CASSFWRGAIWNEQFF
CDR3nt: TGTGCCAGCAGCTTTTGGCGGGGGGCTATTTGGAATGAGCAGTTCTTC

j_gene: TRBJ2-1
v_gene: TRBV6-5
d_gene: .
abundance: .
CDR3aa: CARNGGAIDNEQFF
CDR3nt: TGTGCCAGAAACGGCGGGGCCATTGACAATGAGCAGTTCTTC

j_gene: TRBJ2-7
v_gene: TRBV7-6
d_gene: .
abundance: medium-sized
CDR3aa: CASSFQGFYEQYF
CDR3nt: TGTGCCAGCAGCTTTCAGGGTTTCTACGAGCAGTACTTC

j_gene: TRBJ2-2
v_gene: TRBV7-6
d_gene: TRBD2
abundance: hyperexpanded
CDR3aa: CASSLAVNTGELFF
CDR3nt: TGTGCCAGCAGCCTAGCGGTGAACACCGGGGAGCTGTTTTTT